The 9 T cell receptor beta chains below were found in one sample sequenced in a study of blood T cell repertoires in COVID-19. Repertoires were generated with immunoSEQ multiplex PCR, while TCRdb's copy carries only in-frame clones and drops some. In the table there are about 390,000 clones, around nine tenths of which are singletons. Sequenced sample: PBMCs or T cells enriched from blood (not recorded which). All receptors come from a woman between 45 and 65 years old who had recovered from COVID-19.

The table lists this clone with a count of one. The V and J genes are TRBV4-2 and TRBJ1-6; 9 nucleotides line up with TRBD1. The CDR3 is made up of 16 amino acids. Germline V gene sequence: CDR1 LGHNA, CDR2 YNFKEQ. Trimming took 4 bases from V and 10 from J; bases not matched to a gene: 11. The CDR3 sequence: CASSPPPGQGFSPLHF. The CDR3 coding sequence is TGTGCCAGCAGCCCCCCTCCGGGACAGGGTTTCTCACCCCTCCACTTT.

In nucleotides, the CDR3 is TGTGCCAGTAGTAGGAGGACCTCAAATCAGCCCCAGCATTTT. Translated, it gives CASSRRTSNQPQHF. The chain carries TRBV19 and TRBJ1-5; no reliable D call. Trimming removed 4 bases from V and 4 bases from J, with 11 bases in between. Germline V gives CDR1 LNHDA, CDR2 SQIVND (reference sequence). CDR3 length equals 14 residues.

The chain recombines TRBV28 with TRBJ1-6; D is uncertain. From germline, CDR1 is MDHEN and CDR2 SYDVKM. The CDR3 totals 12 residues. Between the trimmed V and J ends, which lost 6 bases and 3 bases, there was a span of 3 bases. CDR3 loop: CASSLYNSPLHF. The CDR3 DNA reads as TGTGCCAGCAGCCTCTATAATTCACCCCTCCACTTT. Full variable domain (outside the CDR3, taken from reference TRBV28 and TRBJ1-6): DVKVTQSSRYLVKRTGEKVFLECVQDMDHENMFWYRQDPGLGLRLIYFSYDVKMKEKGDIPEGYSVSREKKERFSLILESASTNQTSMYLCASSLYNSPLHFGNGTRLTVT.

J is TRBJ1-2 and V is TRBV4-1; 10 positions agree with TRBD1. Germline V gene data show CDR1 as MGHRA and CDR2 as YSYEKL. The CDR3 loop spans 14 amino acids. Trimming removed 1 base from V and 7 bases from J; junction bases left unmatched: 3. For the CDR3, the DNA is TGCGCCAGCAGCCAAGGACAGGGGGCACCTGGCTACACCTTC. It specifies CASSQGQGAPGYTF.

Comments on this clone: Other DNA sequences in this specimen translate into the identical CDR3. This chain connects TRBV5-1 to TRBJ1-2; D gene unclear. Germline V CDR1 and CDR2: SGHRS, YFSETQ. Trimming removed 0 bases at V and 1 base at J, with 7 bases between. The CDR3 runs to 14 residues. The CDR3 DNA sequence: TGCGCCAGCAGCTTGGGCGGCGTTAACTATGGCTACACCTTC. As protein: CASSLGGVNYGYTF.

This chain's CDR3 is CASNSKDRSNYGYTF. The CDR3 coding sequence is TGTGCCAGCAACTCAAAGGACAGGTCGAACTATGGCTACACCTTC. The chain uses TRBV7-2 and TRBJ1-2; 7 nucleotides line up with TRBD1. CDR1 and CDR2 (germline): SGHTA, FQGNSA. The CDR3 contains 15 residues. V lost 7 bases and J lost 2; bases outside the gene matches: 10.

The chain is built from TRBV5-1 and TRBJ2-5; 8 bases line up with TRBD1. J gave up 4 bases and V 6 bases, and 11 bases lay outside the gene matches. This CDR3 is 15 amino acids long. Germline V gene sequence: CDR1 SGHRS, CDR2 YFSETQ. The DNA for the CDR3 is TGCGCCAGCATGGGGGCAGGGGGCCGTGCAGAGACCCAGTACTTC. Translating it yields CASMGAGGRAETQYF.

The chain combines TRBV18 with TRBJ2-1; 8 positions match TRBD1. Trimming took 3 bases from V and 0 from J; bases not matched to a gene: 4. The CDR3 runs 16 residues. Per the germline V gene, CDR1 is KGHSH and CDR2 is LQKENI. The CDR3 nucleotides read TGTGCCAGCTCACCCTTAGACAGGGGCTCCTACAATGAGCAGTTCTTC. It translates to CASSPLDRGSYNEQFF.

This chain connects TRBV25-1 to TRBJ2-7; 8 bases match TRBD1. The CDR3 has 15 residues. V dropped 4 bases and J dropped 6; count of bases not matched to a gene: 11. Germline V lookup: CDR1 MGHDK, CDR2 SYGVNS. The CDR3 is CASSAQREDRGEQYF. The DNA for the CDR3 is TGTGCCAGCAGTGCCCAAAGGGAAGACAGGGGCGAGCAGTACTTC.